This T cell receptor (beta chain) was captured in a study of Graves' ophthalmopathy and Graves' hyperthyroidism. Study-level findings and limits: Detected in blood as well were most expanded thyroid clonotypes with frequency above 0.001. A 13-signature model separated ophthalmopathy from stable hyperthyroidism, about 91% sensitivity, approximately 84% specificity.

Ophthalmopathy in the donors was of moderate-to-severe activity, with CAS ≥3, NOSPECS ≥4 and duration under 3 months. Establishment of the diagnosis relied upon clinical symptoms, serum thyroxine, TRAb, thyroid ultrasound and orbital computed tomography. V was pared by 7 bases and J by 4 bases, with 8 bases of the junction left unmatched. CDR3 size: 14 residues. To note about this clonotype: Its antigen is undetermined.

Amplification targeted the TCR beta CDR3 regions, with RNA transcripts as the source material. The authors performed first-round RT-PCR with HTBI primers and then a second-round multiplex PCR. Each CDR3 protein is one row after TCRdb ran MiXCR on the multiplex PCR reads. The repertoire has about 740,000 distinct CDR3 sequences, around 40% of them found once; the top ten carry 40% to 55%. The sequencing sample was made of peripheral blood. This clonotype originated in an adult man with Graves' ophthalmopathy. This chain uses TRBV12-3 or TRBV12-4 with TRBJ2-7, with 9 bases fitting TRBD2. The CDR3 bases are TGTGCCAGCAAGGCAAGCGGGAGGTTGTACGAGCAGTACTTC. Translation gives CASKASGRLYEQYF.